This is a list of T cell receptor beta chains from one sample in a study of radiation and T cells in renal cell carcinoma. Using immunoSEQ multiplex PCR, the repertoire was profiled, and TCRdb retains in-frame clones only, with some absent. Here the sample spans some 14,000 clones, about 56% being singletons. The input for sequencing was tumor tissue, taken from a patient whose treatment was nephrectomy without radiotherapy. These receptors originate from a man in his fifties or sixties with renal cell carcinoma. Each CDR3 is given with its conserved first and last residue.

14,TRBV6-1,TRBJ1-4,CASSARGDREKLFF
13,TRBV7-2,TRBJ1-3,CASSSSHGNTIYF
16,TRBV4-2,TRBJ1-3,CASSFLQIYSGNTIYF
16,TRBV27,TRBJ1-2,CASSLQGPKMHYGYTF
17,TRBV12-5,TRBJ1-3,CASGLSGSRGSGNTIYF
13,TRBV29-1,TRBJ1-5,CSVGGSGFQPQHF
15,TRBV19,TRBJ1-1,CASNTGGAPGTEAFF
12,TRBV2,TRBJ2-7,CASSEQGREQYF
14,TRBV6-5,TRBJ1-5,CASSRGGNNQPQHF
14,TRBV7-6,TRBJ2-2,CASRRGGSTGELFF
15,TRBV5-1,TRBJ1-1,CASSYQPTGNTEAFF
11,TRBV10-2,TRBJ2-7,CASSPSYEQYF
12,TRBV7-2,TRBJ2-3,CASSPKSDTQYF
13,TRBV2,TRBJ1-5,CASTGRENQPQHF
13,TRBV12-5,TRBJ1-4,CASGLVDRPRLFF